This T cell receptor beta chain comes out of a study of shared clonotypes between healthy human individuals. V was shortened by 1 base and J by 1 base, with 15 bases between the two germline ends. Germline values: CDR1 MDHEN, CDR2 SYDVKM. CDR3 length: 17 residues. Profiling relied on immunoSEQ multiplex PCR, and the TCRdb table lists in-frame clones only, not all of them. The sample comprises roughly 510,000 clones, roughly 85% of which are singletons, and around 12% rests with the top ten. Sequencing was done on a sample of PBMCs. The rearrangement joins TRBV28 to TRBJ2-3; D possibly uses TRBD1 or TRBD2 (5 bases each). This clonotype originated in a woman aged 40 to 49 in good health. Some clones in this sample may be carry-over from other donors' samples. This CDR3 is CASSLLAGMGGTDTQYF. CDR3 in DNA: TGTGCCAGCAGTTTATTAGCCGGGATGGGGGGCACAGATACGCAGTATTTT.